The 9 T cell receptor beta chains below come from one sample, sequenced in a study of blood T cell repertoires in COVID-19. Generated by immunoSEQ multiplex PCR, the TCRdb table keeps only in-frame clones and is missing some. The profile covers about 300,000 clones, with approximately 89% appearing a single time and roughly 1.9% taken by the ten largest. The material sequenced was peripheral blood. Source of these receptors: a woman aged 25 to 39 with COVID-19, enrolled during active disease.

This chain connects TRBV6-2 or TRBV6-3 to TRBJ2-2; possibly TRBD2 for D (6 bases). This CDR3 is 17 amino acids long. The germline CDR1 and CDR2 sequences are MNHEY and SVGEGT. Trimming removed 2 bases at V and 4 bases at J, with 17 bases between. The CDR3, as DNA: TGTGCCAGCAGTTACCCGACGGCAGGGAGGAGCACCGGGGAGCTGTTTTTT. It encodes CASSYPTAGRSTGELFF.

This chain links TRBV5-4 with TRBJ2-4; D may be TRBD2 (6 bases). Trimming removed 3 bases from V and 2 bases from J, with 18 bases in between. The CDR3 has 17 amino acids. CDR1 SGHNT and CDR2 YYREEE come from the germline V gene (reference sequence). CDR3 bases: TGTGCCAGCAGCTCGGGGCGGGGCCATGGGACCAAAAACATTCAGTACTTC. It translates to CASSSGRGHGTKNIQYF.

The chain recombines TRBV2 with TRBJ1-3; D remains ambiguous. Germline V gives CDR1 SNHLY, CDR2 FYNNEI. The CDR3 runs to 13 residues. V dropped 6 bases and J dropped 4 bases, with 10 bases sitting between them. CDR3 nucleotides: TGTGCCAGCAGAAGAGGGCCAGGAAACACCATATATTTT. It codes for CASRRGPGNTIYF. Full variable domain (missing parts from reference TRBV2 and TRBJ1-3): EPEVTQTPSHQVTQMGQEVILRCVPISNHLYFYWYRQILGQKVEFLVSFYNNEISEKSEIFDDQFSVERPDGSNFTLKIRSTKLEDSAMYFCASRRGPGNTIYFGEGSWLTVV.

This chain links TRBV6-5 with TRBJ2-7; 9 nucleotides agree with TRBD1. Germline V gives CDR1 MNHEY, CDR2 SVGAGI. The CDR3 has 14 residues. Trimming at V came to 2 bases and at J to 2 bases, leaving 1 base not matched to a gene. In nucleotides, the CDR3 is TGTGCCAGCAGTTACGGACAGGGGCCCTACGAGCAGTACGTC. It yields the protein CASSYGQGPYEQYV.

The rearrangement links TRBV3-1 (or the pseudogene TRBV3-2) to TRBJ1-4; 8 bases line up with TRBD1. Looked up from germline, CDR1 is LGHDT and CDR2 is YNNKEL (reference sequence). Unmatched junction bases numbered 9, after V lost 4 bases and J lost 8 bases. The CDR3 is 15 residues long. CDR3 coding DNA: TGTGCCAGCAGCCTAAGGAGGACAGGGTTCGAAAAACTGTTTTTT. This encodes CASSLRRTGFEKLFF.

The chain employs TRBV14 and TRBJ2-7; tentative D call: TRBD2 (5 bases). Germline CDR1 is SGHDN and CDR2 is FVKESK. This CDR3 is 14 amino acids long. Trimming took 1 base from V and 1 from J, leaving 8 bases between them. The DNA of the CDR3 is TGTGCCAGCAGCCAAGTACGAGGGTCCTACGAGCAGTACTTC. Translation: CASSQVRGSYEQYF.

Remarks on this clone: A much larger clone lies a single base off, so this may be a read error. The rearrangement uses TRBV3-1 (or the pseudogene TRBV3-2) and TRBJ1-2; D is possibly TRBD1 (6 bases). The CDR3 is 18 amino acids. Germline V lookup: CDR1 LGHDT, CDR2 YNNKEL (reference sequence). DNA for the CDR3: TGTGTCAGCAGCCAAGATCTGAGAGGGGGACACTCTAACTATGGCTACACCTTC. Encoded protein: CVSSQDLRGGHSNYGYTF.

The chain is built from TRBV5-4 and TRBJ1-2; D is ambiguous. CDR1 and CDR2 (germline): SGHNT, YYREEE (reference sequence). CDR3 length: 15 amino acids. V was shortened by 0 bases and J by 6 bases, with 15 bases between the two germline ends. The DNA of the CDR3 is TGTGCCAGCAGCTTGGCCGGGGAGGTGAGGCATGGCTACACCTTC. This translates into CASSLAGEVRHGYTF.

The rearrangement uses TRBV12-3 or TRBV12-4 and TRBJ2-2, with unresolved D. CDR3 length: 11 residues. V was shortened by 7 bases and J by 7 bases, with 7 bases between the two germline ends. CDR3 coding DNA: TGTGCCAGCACCAGACTCGGGGAGCTGTTTTTT. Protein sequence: CASTRLGELFF.